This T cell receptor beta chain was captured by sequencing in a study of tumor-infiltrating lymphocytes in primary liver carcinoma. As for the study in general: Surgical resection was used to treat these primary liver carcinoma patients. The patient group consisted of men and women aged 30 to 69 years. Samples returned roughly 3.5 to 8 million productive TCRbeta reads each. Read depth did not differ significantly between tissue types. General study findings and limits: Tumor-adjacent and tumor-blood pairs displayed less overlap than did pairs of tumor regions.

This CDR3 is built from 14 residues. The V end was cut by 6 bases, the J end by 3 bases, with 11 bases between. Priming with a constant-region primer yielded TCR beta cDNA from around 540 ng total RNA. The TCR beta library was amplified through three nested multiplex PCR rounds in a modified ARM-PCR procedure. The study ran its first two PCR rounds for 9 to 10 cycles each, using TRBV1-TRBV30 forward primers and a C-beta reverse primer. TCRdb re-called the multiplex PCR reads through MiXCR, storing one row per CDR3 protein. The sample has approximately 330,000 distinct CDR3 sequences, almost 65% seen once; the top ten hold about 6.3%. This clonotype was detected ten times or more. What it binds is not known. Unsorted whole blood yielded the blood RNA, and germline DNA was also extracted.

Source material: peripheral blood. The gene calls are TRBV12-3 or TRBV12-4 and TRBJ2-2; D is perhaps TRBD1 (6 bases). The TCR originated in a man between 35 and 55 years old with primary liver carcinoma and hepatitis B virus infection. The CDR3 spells CASRTGQHTGELFF. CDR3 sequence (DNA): TGTGCCAGCAGAACGGGACAACACACCGGGGAGCTGTTTTTT.